This T cell receptor beta chain comes out of a study of T-cell memory formation after mild COVID-19. General study points: Most CD4+ clones that shrank were in CM and EM, while CD8+ ones turned up in EMRA. Contracting clones from day 15 to 85 showed balanced CD4/CD8; later expanders favored CD4+.

This clonotype was recorded many times. Antigen specificity is unknown. V dropped 1 base and J dropped 4; count of bases not matched to a gene: 6. This CDR3 has 15 amino acids. Germline-derived CDR1 and CDR2 are DFQATT and SNEGSKA (reference sequence). One entry per CDR3 protein, called by TCRdb with MiXCR from the 5' RACE reads. This sample yields approximately 580,000 distinct CDR3 sequences, of which roughly 21% are seen a single time; around an eighth belongs to the top ten. Material for sequencing was PBMCs or a T cell subset sorted from them (not recorded which). This chain links TRBV20-1 with TRBJ2-4; TRBD1 matches 8 bases. This receptor was taken from an adult woman who had mild COVID-19 (a few samples of this study predate the infection). Cell type and time point are not known. CDR3 in amino acids: CSARVTGEIKNIQYF. DNA of the CDR3: TGCAGTGCTAGAGTGACAGGGGAAATTAAAAACATTCAGTACTTC.